Listed below are T cell receptor beta chains from one sample, sequenced in a study of post-analysis software for immune sequencing data. TCRdb independently ran MiXCR on the PCR reads; one entry per CDR3 protein. The sample holds about 810,000 distinct CDR3 sequences; roughly 50% are singletons and the top ten take 4.6%. The sample taken for sequencing was blood. Receptor source: a girl aged 5-17 years with multiple sclerosis. Both conserved end residues are part of each CDR3. The D gene is left open where the match is weak. Size values are once, few and many counts, or a class for expanded clones, and some rows have none.

abundance	d_gene	v_gene	j_gene	CDR3aa	CDR3nt
few	TRBD1	TRBV7-9	TRBJ2-1	CASSTTGGQGSYNEQFF	TGTGCCAGCAGCACGACCGGGGGACAGGGTTCCTACAATGAGCAGTTCTTC
NA	TRBD1	TRBV7-8	TRBJ2-1	CASSLVHSGTGVYNEQFF	TGTGCCAGCAGCTTAGTCCACTCCGGGACAGGGGTGTACAATGAGCAGTTCTTC
NA	NA	TRBV7-9	TRBJ2-1	CASSLALGTGRGLGNEQFF	TGTGCCAGCAGCTTAGCGCTAGGTACAGGGAGGGGCCTCGGGAATGAGCAGTTCTTC
NA	TRBD2	TRBV6-4	TRBJ2-5	CANKTTGTTQETQYF	TGTGCCAACAAGACCACCGGGACTACACAAGAGACCCAGTACTTC
NA	TRBD1	TRBV20-1	TRBJ2-5	CSAREGQGLGETQYF	TGCAGTGCTAGAGAGGGACAGGGGTTAGGGGAGACCCAGTACTTC
NA	TRBD1	TRBV14	TRBJ1-2	CASSQDRGQNGYTF	TGTGCCAGCAGCCAGGACAGGGGGCAGAATGGCTACACCTTC
NA	NA	TRBV10-3	TRBJ2-7	CAIRKQGSLAEQYF	TGTGCCATCAGGAAACAGGGTAGCCTCGCTGAGCAGTACTTC
few	TRBD2	TRBV24-1	TRBJ2-1	CATSDRTSGKSYNEQFF	TGTGCCACCAGTGATCGGACTAGCGGAAAATCCTACAATGAGCAGTTCTTC
few	TRBD1	TRBV29-1	TRBJ2-3	CSAQSPGGQQYF	TGCAGCGCTCAGAGCCCAGGGGGTCAGCAGTATTTT
NA	NA	TRBV7-9	TRBJ1-2	CASSSWGRGFIYGYTF	TGTGCCAGCAGCTCGTGGGGCAGGGGTTTTATCTATGGCTACACCTTC
few	TRBD2	TRBV11-2	TRBJ2-7	CASSTIAGKYEQYF	TGTGCCAGCAGCACTATAGCGGGGAAATACGAGCAGTACTTC
few	NA	TRBV27	TRBJ2-2	CASSLPGFSTGELFF	TGTGCCAGCAGTTTGCCGGGGTTTTCCACCGGGGAGCTGTTTTTT
few	NA	TRBV29-1	TRBJ1-2	CSVEDAGGYTF	TGCAGCGTTGAAGATGCAGGGGGCTACACCTTC
NA	TRBD1	TRBV2	TRBJ1-5	CASSPQGGQPQHF	TGTGCCAGCAGTCCTCAGGGGGGACAGCCCCAGCATTTT
NA	NA	TRBV12-3/TRBV12-4	TRBJ2-5	CASSFAGRVETQYF	TGTGCCAGCAGTTTTGCAGGGAGAGTAGAGACCCAGTACTTC
NA	NA	TRBV20-1	TRBJ2-3	CSATTPTMSGTDTQYF	TGCAGTGCTACAACACCGACTATGTCGGGCACAGATACGCAGTATTTT
NA	TRBD2	TRBV29-1	TRBJ2-1	CSVEGRSGSSYNEQFF	TGCAGCGTTGAAGGTCGGAGCGGGAGCTCCTACAATGAGCAGTTCTTC
NA	TRBD1	TRBV20-1	TRBJ2-4	CSAGDSPGYIQYF	TGCAGTGCTGGGGACAGCCCTGGTTACATTCAGTACTTC
once	TRBD2	TRBV24-1	TRBJ2-1	CATSDQTSGGSSFYNEQFF	TGTGCCACCAGTGACCAGACTAGCGGGGGATCAAGTTTCTACAATGAGCAGTTCTTC
NA	TRBD2	TRBV6-5	TRBJ2-1	CASSYHNTGLATGSSYNEQFF	TGTGCCAGCAGTTACCACAACACGGGACTAGCGACCGGGAGCTCCTACAATGAGCAGTTCTTC
once	NA	TRBV6-2/TRBV6-3	TRBJ2-1	CASSQRTSYNEQFF	TGTGCCAGCAGTCAGCGGACGTCATACAATGAGCAGTTCTTC
NA	TRBD1	TRBV9	TRBJ2-1	CASSADRGDEQFF	TGTGCCAGCAGCGCGGACAGGGGAGATGAGCAGTTCTTC
NA	NA	TRBV7-6	TRBJ2-5	CASSLGLASAQETQYF	TGTGCCAGCAGCTTAGGGCTAGCTAGTGCTCAAGAGACCCAGTACTTC
NA	NA	TRBV12-3/TRBV12-4	TRBJ2-7	CASSHLDYYEQYF	TGTGCCAGCAGTCACCTGGACTACTACGAGCAGTACTTC
NA	TRBD2	TRBV27	TRBJ2-3	CTSSLSPGLAGGDTQYF	TGTACCAGCAGCCTATCCCCGGGACTAGCGGGCGGAGATACGCAGTATTTT
NA	NA	TRBV24-1	TRBJ2-1	CATSDSLLADYNEQFF	TGTGCCACCAGTGATTCCCTGTTAGCGGACTACAATGAGCAGTTCTTC
NA	NA	TRBV9	TRBJ1-4	CASSVGPTNEKLFF	TGTGCCAGCAGCGTAGGGCCGACCAATGAAAAACTGTTTTTT
few	NA	TRBV7-2	TRBJ2-6	CASSPTTGSGANVLTF	TGTGCCAGCAGCCCCACGACGGGGAGTGGGGCCAACGTCCTGACTTTC
NA	TRBD1	TRBV20-1	TRBJ2-5	CSATTGTEETQYF	TGCAGTGCTACCACCGGGACAGAAGAGACCCAGTACTTC
NA	TRBD2	TRBV20-1	TRBJ2-1	CSARDPLASGWAYNEQFF	TGCAGTGCTAGAGATCCTTTAGCTAGCGGGTGGGCCTACAATGAGCAGTTCTTC
NA	TRBD1	TRBV6-5	TRBJ2-7	CASRKGQGYYEQYF	TGTGCCAGCAGAAAGGGACAGGGATACTACGAGCAGTACTTC
few	NA	TRBV4-1	TRBJ2-5	CASSQGLESLWGQETQYF	TGCGCCAGCAGCCAAGGACTTGAGTCCCTGTGGGGCCAAGAGACCCAGTACTTC
few	TRBD2	TRBV20-1	TRBJ2-1	CSARKTSGGYNEQFF	TGCAGTGCTAGAAAGACTAGCGGGGGCTACAATGAGCAGTTCTTC
few	TRBD2	TRBV4-2	TRBJ2-7	CASSASGTQDEQYF	TGTGCCAGCAGCGCTAGCGGGACCCAAGACGAGCAGTACTTC
NA	TRBD2	TRBV9	TRBJ2-3	CASSVTPSGASTDTQYF	TGTGCCAGCAGCGTAACCCCTAGCGGGGCTAGCACAGATACGCAGTATTTT
NA	TRBD1	TRBV2	TRBJ2-1	CASSGGQGNSYNEQFF	TGTGCCAGCAGTGGGGGACAGGGGAATTCCTACAATGAGCAGTTCTTC
NA	TRBD2	TRBV13	TRBJ2-2	CASSLYTRTSGRTTLTGELFF	TGTGCCAGCAGCTTATATACGAGGACTAGCGGGAGGACTACGCTCACCGGGGAGCTGTTTTTT
few	NA	TRBV5-1	TRBJ2-1	CASISRGHEQFF	TGCGCCAGCATCTCGAGGGGCCATGAGCAGTTCTTC
NA	NA	TRBV20-1	TRBJ1-1	CSAPDGEVHTEAFF	TGCAGTGCCCCCGACGGGGAGGTTCACACTGAAGCTTTCTTT
few	NA	TRBV12-3/TRBV12-4	TRBJ2-3	CASSLFGSWGDTQYF	TGTGCCAGCAGTTTATTTGGTTCCTGGGGTGATACGCAGTATTTT
few	TRBD1	TRBV6-6	TRBJ2-5	CASSDRGQPQETQYF	TGTGCCAGCAGTGACAGGGGACAGCCACAAGAGACCCAGTACTTC
NA	TRBD2	TRBV9	TRBJ2-7	CACSVSSGTSDYEQYF	TGTGCCTGCAGCGTATCATCGGGGACTAGCGACTACGAGCAGTACTTC
NA	NA	TRBV3-1	TRBJ2-1	CASSQIVQLGPNSYNEQFF	TGTGCCAGCAGCCAAATCGTGCAACTAGGCCCTAACTCCTACAATGAGCAGTTCTTC
NA	NA	TRBV18	TRBJ1-6	CASSLIEASRDSPLHF	TGTGCCAGCTCCCTCATCGAAGCCTCACGGGATTCACCCCTCCACTTT
few	NA	TRBV29-1	TRBJ2-1	CSVAIWGANEQFF	TGCAGCGTTGCTATATGGGGGGCGAATGAGCAGTTCTTC
NA	TRBD2	TRBV6-5	TRBJ2-3	CASSYSSPRTSGGYRLTDTQYF	TGTGCCAGCAGTTACTCGAGCCCCCGAACTAGCGGGGGCTACAGACTCACAGATACGCAGTATTTT
NA	NA	TRBV2	TRBJ2-7	CASSVVGTHEQYF	TGTGCCAGCAGTGTCGTAGGGACCCACGAGCAGTACTTC
NA	TRBD2	TRBV10-3	TRBJ2-7	CAISELHRGTSGYEQYF	TGTGCCATCAGTGAGCTTCACAGGGGGACTAGCGGTTACGAGCAGTACTTC
few	TRBD2	TRBV7-9	TRBJ2-3	CASSLSSGRSDTQYF	TGTGCCAGCAGCTTATCGAGCGGGAGATCAGATACGCAGTATTTT
few	TRBD1	TRBV25-1	TRBJ2-7	CASSDLQGAPNNEQYF	TGTGCCAGCAGTGACTTACAGGGGGCCCCAAACAATGAGCAGTACTTC
few	NA	TRBV6-6	TRBJ1-1	CASSYGQGYTEAFF	TGTGCCAGCAGTTACGGGCAGGGATACACTGAAGCTTTCTTT
once	NA	TRBV7-2	TRBJ1-2	CASSPQQGSYGYTF	TGTGCCAGCAGCCCCCAACAGGGAAGCTATGGCTACACCTTC
few	NA	TRBV9	TRBJ2-1	CASSRRAVPSYNEQFF	TGTGCCAGCAGCCGGCGGGCGGTACCCTCCTACAATGAGCAGTTCTTC
NA	NA	TRBV6-6	TRBJ2-1	CASRPWGHSFNEQFF	TGTGCCAGCAGACCGTGGGGACATTCTTTCAATGAGCAGTTCTTC
NA	NA	TRBV4-2	TRBJ2-5	CASSQGSGTQETQYF	TGTGCCAGCAGCCAAGGGTCTGGTACCCAAGAGACCCAGTACTTC
few	TRBD1	TRBV5-1	TRBJ2-1	CASSLGDRDHNEQFF	TGCGCCAGCAGCTTGGGGGACAGGGACCACAATGAGCAGTTCTTC
NA	NA	TRBV19	TRBJ1-1	CASSIAGSTTEAFF	TGTGCCAGTAGTATAGCCGGGTCTACCACTGAAGCTTTCTTT
few	NA	TRBV29-1	TRBJ2-3	CSVEGSHGDTQYF	TGCAGCGTTGAAGGGTCGCATGGAGATACGCAGTATTTT
NA	NA	TRBV29-1	TRBJ1-6	CSVAWGTNNSPLHF	TGCAGCGTGGCGTGGGGCACCAATAATTCACCCCTCCACTTT
few	TRBD1	TRBV9	TRBJ2-7	CASSVGTGTGGYEQYF	TGTGCCAGCAGCGTGGGGACCGGGACAGGGGGCTACGAGCAGTACTTC